This T cell receptor beta chain was retrieved from a study of spatial heterogeneity in lung cancer. Findings and limits, study-wide: Relative to follow-up, resection was when ubiquitous expanded tumor TCRs appeared more in blood.

As for time point: sample taken at primary tumor resection. Whole RNA obtained from tumor, nontumor lung or frozen PBMC underwent sequencing without sorting. A total of around 72 untreated early-stage non-small cell lung cancer patients served as donors. A unique molecular identifier was attached to every TCR cDNA molecule. TCRdb processed the 5' RACE reads anew with MiXCR; each CDR3 protein has one entry. Of roughly 100,000 distinct CDR3 sequences listed, 7.5% to 10% are singletons. This clonotype was found many times. Its antigen is unknown. This clonotype was obtained from a male donor with early-stage non-small cell lung cancer. Here the sequenced sample was PBMCs, taken at surgery.

The CDR3 reads CASSEGPIDTQYF. CDR3 bases: TGTGCCAGCAGTGAGGGGCCAATAGATACGCAGTATTTT. The chain has TRBV6-1 and TRBJ2-3, with TRBD1 as a possible D gene (5 bases). The germline V gene has CDR1 MNHNS and CDR2 SASEGT. CDR3 length: 13 amino acids. Between the trimmed V and J ends, which lost 3 bases and 5 bases, there was a span of 9 bases.